This note documents a single T cell receptor beta chain sequence. Antigen unknown. The data were taken from a study of CD8+ T cells in alopecia areata. Across the whole study: For the treated group, dosing was oral tofacitinib at 5 to 10 mg twice daily. Overall study findings and caveats: The study found higher clonality in lesional than normal scalp, especially in alopecia totalis/universalis. Sequence data from scalp samples additionally include resident alphabeta T cells of normal skin.

Investigators isolated RNA and reverse transcribed it into cDNA to act as the sequencing template. Clones were read by immunoSEQ multiplex PCR, and TCRdb kept only the in-frame ones, dropping some. The sample holds roughly 130,000 clones, approximately 53% seen once. Alopecia areata patients provided lesional scalp punch biopsies and peripheral blood, both collected for the study. The V and J ends lost 4 bases and 0 bases respectively, with 19 bases between them. The CDR3 is 18 residues long. V and J are TRBV23-1 and TRBJ1-5; D is unresolved. TRBV23-1 is assigned to the ORF class and has an uncertain function. The sequence was collected from a human donor with alopecia areata. The material sequenced was CD4+ T cells sorted from blood, taken at week 0. The CDR3 sequence: CASSPRRGASPSNQPQHF. The CDR3 nucleotides read TGCGCCAGCAGTCCGCGGCGCGGCGCCAGCCCTAGCAATCAGCCCCAGCATTTT.